These 3 T cell receptor beta chains came from one sample sequenced in a study of blood T cell repertoires in COVID-19. Assay: immunoSEQ multiplex PCR; the TCRdb copy retains only in-frame clones and omits some. The sample consists of some 190,000 clones, about 85% of them appearing once. The specimen sequenced was peripheral blood. These receptors all come from a woman aged 80 or older with acute or convalescent COVID-19.

The J gene is TRBJ1-2, the V gene TRBV7-2; 9 bases agree with TRBD1. This CDR3 comprises 16 residues. CDR1 and CDR2 (germline): SGHTA, FQGNSA. The trim removed 5 bases at V and 4 bases at J, leaving 11 bases unmatched. DNA for the CDR3: TGTGCCAGCAGCCCCAAACAGGGGGCCTTATTCTATGGCTACACCTTC. It translates to CASSPKQGALFYGYTF.

This clone was detected only once. The chain combines TRBV7-2 with TRBJ1-5; D may be TRBD1 (6 bases). This CDR3 region has 15 residues. V shed 6 bases and J shed 11 bases, with 23 bases lying between them. Germline CDR1 is SGHTA and CDR2 is FQGNSA. CDR3 region: CASSRTDLQSGAQHF. In nucleotides, the CDR3 is TGTGCCAGCAGTCGGACAGACCTACAATCTGGGGCCCAGCATTTT.

Worth noting for this clone: A much larger clone lies one base from this, so it may be a read error. Without the conserved terminal phenylalanine or tryptophan, this CDR3 likely stems from a read error. The chain carries TRBV9 and TRBJ1-2, with D unresolved. V was clipped by 4 bases and J by 2 bases, with 12 bases between them. The CDR3 extends over 14 amino acids. Germline-derived CDR1 and CDR2 are SGDLS and YYNGEE. This chain's CDR3 is CASSPRVANYGYTL. The DNA of the CDR3 is TGTGCCAGCAGCCCCCGGGTAGCCAACTATGGCTACACCCTC.